This T cell receptor beta chain was identified in a study of blood T cells in healthy people across ages. CDR3 size: 15 residues. This clonotype has a single count. A junction end diverges from the germline sequence, so it may reflect a read error. Sample-barcoded 5' priming and a J-beta primer mix drove a second PCR of 7 to 11 cycles. One entry per CDR3 protein results from TCRdb running MiXCR on the 5' RACE reads. The table has about 1,000,000 distinct CDR3 sequences, less than 50% seen once. The rearrangement joins TRBV12-3 or TRBV12-4 to TRBJ2-7; 10 bases align to TRBD1. The sequenced material came from blood. This receptor was taken from an older woman in good health. Written as DNA, the CDR3 is TGTGTCAGCAGTTTGACAGGGGGCTTCCCCTACGAGCAGTACTTC. This codes for CVSSLTGGFPYEQYF.